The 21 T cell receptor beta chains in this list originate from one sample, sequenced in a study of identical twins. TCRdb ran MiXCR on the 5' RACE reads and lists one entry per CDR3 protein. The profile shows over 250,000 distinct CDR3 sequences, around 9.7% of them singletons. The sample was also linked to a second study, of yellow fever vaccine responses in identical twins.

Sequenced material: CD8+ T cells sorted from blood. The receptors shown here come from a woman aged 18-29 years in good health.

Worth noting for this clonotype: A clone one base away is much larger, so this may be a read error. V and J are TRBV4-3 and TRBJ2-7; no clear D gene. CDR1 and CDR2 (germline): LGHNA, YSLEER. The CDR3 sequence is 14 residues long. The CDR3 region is CASSQWLGNYERYF. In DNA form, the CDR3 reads TGCGCCAGCAGCCAATGGTTGGGGAACTACGAGCGGTACTTC.

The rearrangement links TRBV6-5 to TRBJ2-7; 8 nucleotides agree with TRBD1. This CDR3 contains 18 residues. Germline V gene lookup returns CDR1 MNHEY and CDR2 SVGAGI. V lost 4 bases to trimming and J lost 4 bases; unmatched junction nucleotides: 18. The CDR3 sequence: CASSSSQIRGDRGYEQYF. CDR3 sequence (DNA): TGTGCCAGCAGTTCCAGCCAAATACGGGGAGACAGGGGTTACGAGCAGTACTTC.

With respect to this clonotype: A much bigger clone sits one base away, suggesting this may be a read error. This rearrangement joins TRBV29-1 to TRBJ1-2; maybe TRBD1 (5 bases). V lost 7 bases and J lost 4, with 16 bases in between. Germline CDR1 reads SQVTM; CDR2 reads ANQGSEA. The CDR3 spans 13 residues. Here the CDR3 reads CSAGGVESYGYTF. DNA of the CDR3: TGCAGCGCTGGAGGGGTCGAGTCCTATGGCTACACCTTC.

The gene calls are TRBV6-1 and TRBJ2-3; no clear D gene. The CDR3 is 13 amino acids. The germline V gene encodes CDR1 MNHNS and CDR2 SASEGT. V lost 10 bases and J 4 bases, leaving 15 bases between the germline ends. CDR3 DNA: TGTGCCAACCCGACGCCGAGCTCAGATACGCAGTATTTT. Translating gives CANPTPSSDTQYF.

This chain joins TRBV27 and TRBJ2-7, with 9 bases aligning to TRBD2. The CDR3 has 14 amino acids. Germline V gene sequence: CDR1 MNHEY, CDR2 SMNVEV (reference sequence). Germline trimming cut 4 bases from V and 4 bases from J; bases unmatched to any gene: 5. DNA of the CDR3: TGTGCCAGCAGTTCGGGACTAGCACAGTACGAGCAGTACTTC. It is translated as CASSSGLAQYEQYF.

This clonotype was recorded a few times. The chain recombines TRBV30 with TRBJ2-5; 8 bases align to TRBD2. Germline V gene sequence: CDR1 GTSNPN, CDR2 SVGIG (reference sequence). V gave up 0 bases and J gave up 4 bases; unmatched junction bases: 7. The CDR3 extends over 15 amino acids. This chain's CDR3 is CAWSVRDGGAETQYF. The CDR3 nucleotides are TGTGCCTGGAGTGTACGGGACGGGGGGGCAGAGACCCAGTACTTC.

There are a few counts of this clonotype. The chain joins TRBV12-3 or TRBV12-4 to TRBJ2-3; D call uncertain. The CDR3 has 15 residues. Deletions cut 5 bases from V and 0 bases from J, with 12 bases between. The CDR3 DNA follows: TGTGCCAGCAGTAAAGGAGATACTAGCACAGATACGCAGTATTTT. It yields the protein CASSKGDTSTDTQYF.

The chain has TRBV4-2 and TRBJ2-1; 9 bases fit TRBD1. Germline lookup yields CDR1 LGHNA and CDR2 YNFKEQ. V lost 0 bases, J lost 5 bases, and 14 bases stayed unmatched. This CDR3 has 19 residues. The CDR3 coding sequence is TGTGCCAGCAGCCAAGACCAACGTACCGGGACAGGGAGAGACAATGAGCAGTTCTTC. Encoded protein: CASSQDQRTGTGRDNEQFF.

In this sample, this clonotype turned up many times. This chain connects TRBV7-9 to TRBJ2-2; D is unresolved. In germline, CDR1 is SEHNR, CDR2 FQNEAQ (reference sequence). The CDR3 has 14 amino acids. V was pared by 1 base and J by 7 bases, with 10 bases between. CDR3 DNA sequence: TGTGCCAGCAGCTTAGAAGGGCGGAGCGGGGAGCTGTTTTTT. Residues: CASSLEGRSGELFF.

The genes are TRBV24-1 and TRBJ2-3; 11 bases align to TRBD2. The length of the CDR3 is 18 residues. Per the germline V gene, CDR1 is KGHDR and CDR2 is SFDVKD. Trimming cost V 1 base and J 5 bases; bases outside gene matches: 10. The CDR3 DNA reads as TGTGCCACCAGTGATTTCCCGCCGACTAGCGGGGAGGGAGATACGCAGTATTTT. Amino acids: CATSDFPPTSGEGDTQYF.

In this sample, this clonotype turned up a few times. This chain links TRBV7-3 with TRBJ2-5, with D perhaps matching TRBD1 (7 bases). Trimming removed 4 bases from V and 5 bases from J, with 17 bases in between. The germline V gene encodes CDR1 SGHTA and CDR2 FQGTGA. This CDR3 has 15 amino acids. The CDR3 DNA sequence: TGTGCCAGCAGCTCTGCAGGGGGGAGTGGGGAGACCCAGTACTTC. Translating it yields CASSSAGGSGETQYF. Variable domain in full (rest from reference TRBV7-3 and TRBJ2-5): GAGVSQTPSNKVTEKGKYVELRCDPISGHTALYWYRQSLGQGPEFLIYFQGTGAADDSGLPNDRFFAVRPEGSVSTLKIQRTERGDSAVYLCASSSAGGSGETQYFGPGTRLLVL.

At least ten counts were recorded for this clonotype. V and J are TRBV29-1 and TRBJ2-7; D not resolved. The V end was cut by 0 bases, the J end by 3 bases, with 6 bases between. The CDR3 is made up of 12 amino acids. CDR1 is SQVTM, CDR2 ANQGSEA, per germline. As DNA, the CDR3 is TGCAGCGTTGAAGAAGACCACTACGAGCAGTACTTC. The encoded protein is CSVEEDHYEQYF.

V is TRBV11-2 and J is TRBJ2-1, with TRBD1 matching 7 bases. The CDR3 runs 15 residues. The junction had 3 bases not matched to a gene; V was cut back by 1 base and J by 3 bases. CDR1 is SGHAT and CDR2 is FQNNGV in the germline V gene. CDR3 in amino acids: CASSLGPGGYNEQFF. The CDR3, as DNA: TGTGCCAGCAGCTTAGGACCAGGGGGCTACAATGAGCAGTTCTTC.

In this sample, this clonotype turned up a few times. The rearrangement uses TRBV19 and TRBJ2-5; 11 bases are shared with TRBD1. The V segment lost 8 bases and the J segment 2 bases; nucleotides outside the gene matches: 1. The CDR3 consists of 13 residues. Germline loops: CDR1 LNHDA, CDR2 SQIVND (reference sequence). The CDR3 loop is CASRDRGQETQYF. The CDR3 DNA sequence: TGTGCCAGTCGGGACAGGGGGCAAGAGACCCAGTACTTC.

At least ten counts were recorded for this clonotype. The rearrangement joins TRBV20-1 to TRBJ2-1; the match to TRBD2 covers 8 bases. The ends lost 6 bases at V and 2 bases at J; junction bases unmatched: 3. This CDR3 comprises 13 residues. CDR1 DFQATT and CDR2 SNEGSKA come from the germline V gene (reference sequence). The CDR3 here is CSAGGDPYNEQFF. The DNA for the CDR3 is TGCAGTGCCGGGGGGGATCCCTACAATGAGCAGTTCTTC.

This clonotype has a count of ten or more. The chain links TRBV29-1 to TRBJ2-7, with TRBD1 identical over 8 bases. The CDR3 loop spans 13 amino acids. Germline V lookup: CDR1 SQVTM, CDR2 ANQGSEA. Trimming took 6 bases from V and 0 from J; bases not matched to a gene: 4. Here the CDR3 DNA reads TGCAGCGTCCGGACAGGGAGCTCCTACGAGCAGTACTTC. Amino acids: CSVRTGSSYEQYF.

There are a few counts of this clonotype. CDR3 nucleotides: TGTGCCAGCAGCCCTACCGAAGGAGGGGTGCACAATTCACCCCTCCACTTT. It encodes CASSPTEGGVHNSPLHF. The chain has TRBV7-6 and TRBJ1-6; maybe TRBD1 (5 bases). Germline loops: CDR1 SGHVS, CDR2 FNYEAQ. This CDR3 has 17 residues. Trimming shortened V by 5 bases and J by 7 bases, and 21 bases separated the two germline ends.

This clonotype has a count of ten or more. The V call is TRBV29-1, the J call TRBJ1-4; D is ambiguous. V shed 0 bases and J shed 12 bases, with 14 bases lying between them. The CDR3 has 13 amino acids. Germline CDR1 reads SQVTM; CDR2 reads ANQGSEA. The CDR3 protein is CSVEEGVTGELFF. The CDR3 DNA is TGCAGCGTTGAAGAGGGCGTTACCGGAGAACTGTTTTTT.

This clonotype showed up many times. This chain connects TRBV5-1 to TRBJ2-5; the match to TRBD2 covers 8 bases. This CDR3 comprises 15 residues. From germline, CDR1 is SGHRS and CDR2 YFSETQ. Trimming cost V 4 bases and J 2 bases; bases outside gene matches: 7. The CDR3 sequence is CASSLSGALQETQYF. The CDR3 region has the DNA TGCGCCAGCAGCCTTAGCGGGGCCCTTCAAGAGACCCAGTACTTC.

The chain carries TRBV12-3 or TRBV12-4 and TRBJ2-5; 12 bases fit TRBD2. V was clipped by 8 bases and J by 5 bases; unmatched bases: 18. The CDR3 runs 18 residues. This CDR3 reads CASCPGQAPSGGAETQYF. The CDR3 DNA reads TGTGCCAGCTGCCCGGGACAGGCCCCTAGCGGGGGGGCGGAGACCCAGTACTTC.

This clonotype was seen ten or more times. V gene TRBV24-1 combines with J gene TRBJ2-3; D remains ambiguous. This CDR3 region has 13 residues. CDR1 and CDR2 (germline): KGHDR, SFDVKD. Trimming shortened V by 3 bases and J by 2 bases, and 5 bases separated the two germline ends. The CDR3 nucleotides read TGTGCCACCAGTGATCCTTTCACAGATACGCAGTATTTT. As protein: CATSDPFTDTQYF.